These 26 T cell receptor beta chains were sequenced from one sample in a study of T cells in Graves' hyperthyroidism and ophthalmopathy. Amplified TCR beta CDR3 regions derived from RNA transcripts. TCR CDR3 underwent first-round RT-PCR with the HTBI primer set. A single record per CDR3 protein comes from TCRdb applying MiXCR to the multiplex PCR reads. The sample lists 490,000 or so distinct CDR3 sequences, around 43% occurring once. The specimen was peripheral blood or thyroid tissue (not recorded which). Receptors were obtained from an adult woman with Graves' disease, either hyperthyroidism or ophthalmopathy (not recorded which).

This chain uses TRBV15 with TRBJ1-2; D gene uncertain. This CDR3 has 16 amino acids. Germline CDR1 is LNHNV and CDR2 is YYDKDF (reference sequence). V was shortened by 0 bases and J by 4 bases, with 15 bases between the two germline ends. The CDR3 spells CATSRDLPSRRYGYTF. The CDR3 nucleotides read TGTGCCACCAGCAGAGATCTCCCTAGCAGGCGCTATGGCTACACCTTC.

This clonotype was picked up a small number of times. The gene calls are TRBV6-5 and TRBJ1-4; tentative D call: TRBD1 (6 bases). Trimming stripped 0 bases from V and 3 bases from J, with 11 bases between. The CDR3 is made up of 16 amino acids. Per germline, CDR1 MNHEY and CDR2 SVGAGI. DNA for the CDR3: TGTGCCAGCAGTTACTCGTGGACAGCGGCTAATGAAAAACTGTTTTTT. Protein product: CASSYSWTAANEKLFF.

Many counts were recorded for this clonotype. The chain recombines TRBV9 with TRBJ2-7, with a tentative D call TRBD2 (6 bases). This CDR3 contains 14 residues. The V and J ends lost 2 bases and 0 bases respectively, with 9 bases between them. From germline, CDR1 is SGDLS and CDR2 YYNGEE. DNA of the CDR3: TGTGCCAGCAGCGTCCGGGAGACCTCCTACGAGCAGTACTTC. Its protein product is CASSVRETSYEQYF.

This clonotype showed up just a few times. V is TRBV4-1 and J is TRBJ2-7; D gene unclear. Per the germline V gene, CDR1 is MGHRA and CDR2 is YSYEKL. V was shortened by 0 bases and J by 9 bases, with 12 bases between the two germline ends. CDR3 size: 13 residues. CDR3 residues: CASSQDITTGQYF. Here the CDR3 DNA reads TGCGCCAGCAGCCAAGATATTACTACGGGGCAGTACTTC.

This clonotype was observed at least ten times. The gene calls are TRBV5-1 and TRBJ2-7; D call uncertain. Germline CDR1 is SGHRS and CDR2 is YFSETQ. V was shortened by 0 bases and J by 4 bases, with 8 bases between the two germline ends. The CDR3 covers 13 residues. CDR3 region: CASSLDPGYEQYF. The CDR3 DNA is TGCGCCAGCAGCTTGGACCCTGGGTACGAGCAGTACTTC.

The J gene is TRBJ1-3, the V gene TRBV3-1, with D unresolved. The germline V and J ends were trimmed by 0 bases and 0 bases, with 9 bases remaining between them. Germline CDR1 and CDR2: LGHDT and YNNKEL (reference sequence). This CDR3 has 16 residues. The CDR3 bases are TGTGCCAGCAGCCAAGACTTGTCGGCCTCTGGAAACACCATATATTTT. Translation gives CASSQDLSASGNTIYF. The variable domain in full, completed from reference TRBV3-1 and TRBJ1-3, reads DTAVSQTPKYLVTQMGNDKSIKCEQNLGHDTMYWYKQDSKKFLKIMFSYNNKELIINETVPNRFSPKSPDKAHLNLHINSLELGDSAVYFCASSQDLSASGNTIYFGEGSWLTVV.

This clonotype was seen many times. The chain's CDR3 is CASSQDRTSSGNTIYF. The CDR3, as DNA: TGCGCCAGCAGCCAAGATCGGACCAGCTCTGGAAACACCATATATTTT. The rearrangement uses TRBV4-1 and TRBJ1-3; the D is unclear. V was clipped by 0 bases and J by 0 bases, with 9 bases between them. The length of the CDR3 is 16 residues. Germline-derived CDR1 and CDR2 are MGHRA and YSYEKL.

Only a few counts were recorded for this clonotype. Written as DNA, the CDR3 is TGTGCCAGCAGCCAGACGGATTATAGCTCCTACGAGCAGTACTTC. Translation gives CASSQTDYSSYEQYF. This chain connects TRBV9 to TRBJ2-7; D unresolved. V shed 4 bases and J shed 0 bases, with 14 bases lying between them. The CDR3 runs 15 residues. Germline V CDR1 and CDR2: SGDLS, YYNGEE. Full variable domain (outside the CDR3, taken from reference TRBV9 and TRBJ2-7): DSGVTQTPKHLITATGQRVTLRCSPRSGDLSVYWYQQSLDQGLQFLIQYYNGEERAKGNILERFSAQQFPDLHSELNLSSLELGDSALYFCASSQTDYSSYEQYFGPGTRLTVT.

This clonotype was recorded at least ten times. The chain employs TRBV5-1 and TRBJ2-2, with D hard to call. V was shortened by 1 base and J by 4 bases, with 8 bases between the two germline ends. The CDR3 is made up of 14 amino acids. Germline CDR1 and CDR2: SGHRS and YFSETQ. This CDR3 is CASSLRQSTGELFF. CDR3 coding DNA: TGCGCCAGCAGCTTGAGGCAGAGCACCGGGGAGCTGTTTTTT. The full variable domain, completed using reference TRBV5-1 and TRBJ2-2, is KAGVTQTPRYLIKTRGQQVTLSCSPISGHRSVSWYQQTPGQGLQFLFEYFSETQRNKGNFPGRFSGRQFSNSRSEMNVSTLELGDSALYLCASSLRQSTGELFFGEGSRLTVL.

This chain connects TRBV5-1 to TRBJ1-6; D unclear. Germline V gene sequence: CDR1 SGHRS, CDR2 YFSETQ. V was clipped by 0 bases and J by 7 bases, with 11 bases between them. This CDR3 has 15 amino acids. The CDR3 sequence is CASSLGPIENSPLHF. CDR3 coding DNA: TGCGCCAGCAGCTTGGGCCCAATAGAGAATTCACCCCTCCACTTT. The full variable domain, its missing parts supplied by reference TRBV5-1 and TRBJ1-6, is KAGVTQTPRYLIKTRGQQVTLSCSPISGHRSVSWYQQTPGQGLQFLFEYFSETQRNKGNFPGRFSGRQFSNSRSEMNVSTLELGDSALYLCASSLGPIENSPLHFGNGTRLTVT.

The gene calls are TRBV7-1 and TRBJ2-1; 11 bases match TRBD2. TRBV7-1 carries the ORF label, with uncertain function. Trimming cost V 3 bases and J 9 bases; bases outside gene matches: 1. This CDR3 has 13 amino acids. DNA of the CDR3: TGTGCCAGCAGCTCGACTAGCGGGATTGAGCAGTTCTTC. The encoded protein is CASSSTSGIEQFF.

The chain combines TRBV19 with TRBJ1-1; TRBD1 matches 8 bases. With 10 bases clipped from V and 5 bases from J, the junction kept 15 bases outside the gene matches. This CDR3 region has 15 residues. Germline-derived CDR1 and CDR2 are LNHDA and SQIVND (reference sequence). CDR3 region: CATKTGERVGTEAFF. CDR3 DNA: TGTGCCACCAAGACAGGGGAGAGAGTCGGTACTGAAGCTTTCTTT.

With regard to this clonotype: Germline and junction disagree at one end, which may indicate a read error. This sequence joins TRBV7-2 and TRBJ2-2; 8 bases line up with TRBD1. CDR1 SGHTA and CDR2 FQGNSA come from the germline V gene. The CDR3 runs to 18 residues. The CDR3 is CASSLPSQGARITGELFF. The CDR3 nucleotides are TGTGCCAGCAGCCTACCTTCCCAGGGGGCGCGTATCACCGGGGAGCTCTTTTTT.

On this clonotype: A much larger clone sits a single nucleotide away, making a read error possible. The chain carries TRBV4-1 and TRBJ1-2; D gene ambiguous. Deletions cut 0 bases from V and 6 bases from J, with 5 bases between. The CDR3 has 12 residues. The germline V gene has CDR1 MGHRA and CDR2 YSYEKL. The CDR3 region is CASSQDLNGYTF. The CDR3 bases are TGCGCCAGCAGCCAAGATCTAAATGGCTACACCTTC.

This clonotype was observed a single time. Germline and junction disagree at one end, which may indicate a read error. The chain uses TRBV10-3 and TRBJ1-1; D may be TRBD1 (5 bases). The CDR3 is made up of 14 amino acids. Germline loops: CDR1 ENHRY, CDR2 SYGVKD. The CDR3 reads CASSNQGLDTEAFF. CDR3 coding DNA: TGTGCCAGCAGTAACCAGGGTTTGGACACTGAAGCTTTCTTT.

This clonotype was found many times. V is TRBV28 and J is TRBJ1-5; 9 positions match TRBD1. Looked up from germline, CDR1 is MDHEN and CDR2 is SYDVKM. Trimming at V came to 5 bases and at J to 6 bases, leaving 8 bases not matched to a gene. This CDR3 has 15 residues. DNA for the CDR3: TGTGCCAGCAGTCCCGGGACAGGGTGGCGTCAGCCCCAGCATTTT. The encoded protein is CASSPGTGWRQPQHF.

This clonotype was seen many times. A read error may account for a junction end that differs from germline. The J gene is TRBJ2-5, the V gene TRBV7-9, with D maybe TRBD2 (5 bases). The germline CDR1 and CDR2 sequences are SEHNR and FQNEAQ (reference sequence). The CDR3 has 13 residues. This chain's CDR3 is CASSLGGLETQYF. CDR3 DNA: TGTGCCAGCAGTTTAGGAGGCCTAGAGACCCAGTACTTC.

The chain combines TRBV29-1 with TRBJ2-5; 10 nucleotides align to TRBD1. TRBJ2-7 matches the DNA end more closely, so the J call is doubtful. This CDR3 spans 12 amino acids. Per germline, CDR1 SQVTM and CDR2 ANQGSEA. CDR3: CSVGQGVNEQYF. CDR3 nucleotides: TGCAGCGTAGGACAGGGGGTCAACGAGCAGTACTTC.

This clonotype was counted many times. This chain connects TRBV6-6 to TRBJ1-6, with a weak D call TRBD1 (5 bases). The CDR3 covers 13 residues. CDR1 and CDR2 (germline): MNHNY, SVGAGI (reference sequence). Trimming left V 5 bases short and J 10 bases short, with 12 bases between. The CDR3 region has the DNA TGTGCCAGCAGTCAGGGTACGCGATCACCCCTCCACTTT. The encoded protein is CASSQGTRSPLHF.

The chain has TRBV9 and TRBJ2-5; 9 bases line up with TRBD2. From germline, CDR1 is SGDLS and CDR2 YYNGEE. V lost 5 bases, J lost 2 bases, and 10 bases stayed unmatched. This CDR3 spans 16 amino acids. CDR3 nucleotides: TGTGCCAGCAGTCCGGAGGTAGCGGGGGCTCAAGAGACCCAGTACTTC. Its translation is CASSPEVAGAQETQYF.

This clonotype has at least ten counts. The rearrangement joins TRBV19 to TRBJ1-1; 8 positions match TRBD1. With 1 base clipped from V and 5 bases from J, the junction kept 9 bases outside the gene matches. Germline loops: CDR1 LNHDA, CDR2 SQIVND (reference sequence). The CDR3 covers 16 residues. CDR3 nucleotide sequence: TGTGCCAGTAGTATAGGCCCAGGGGGCCTCGGGACTGAAGCTTTCTTT. As protein: CASSIGPGGLGTEAFF.

This clonotype came up many times. This chain links TRBV7-9 with TRBJ1-1; D uncertain. V was cut by 5 bases and J by 5 bases, with 6 bases left in between. The CDR3 has 11 amino acids. Looked up from germline, CDR1 is SEHNR and CDR2 is FQNEAQ (reference sequence). Here the CDR3 DNA reads TGTGCCAGCAGCCCTCTTACTGAAGCTTTCTTT. This codes for CASSPLTEAFF.

The V gene is TRBV20-1, the J gene TRBJ1-2; maybe TRBD1 (6 bases). Germline CDR1 is DFQATT and CDR2 is SNEGSKA (reference sequence). The CDR3 extends over 13 amino acids. Between the trimmed V and J ends, which lost 6 bases and 4 bases, there was a span of 15 bases. The CDR3 here is CSASQGGSYGYTF. CDR3 DNA sequence: TGCAGTGCCTCACAGGGCGGATCCTATGGCTACACCTTC.

The chain links TRBV7-6 to TRBJ1-1, with 9 bases that match TRBD1. V trimming: 4 bases; J trimming: 4 bases; junction bases outside the gene matches: 10. Germline V gives CDR1 SGHVS, CDR2 FNYEAQ. The CDR3 loop spans 16 amino acids. CDR3 in DNA: TGTGCCAGCAGCTGGGACAGGGAGGAGTTAGGCACTGAAGCTTTCTTT. Its protein is CASSWDREELGTEAFF.

This chain uses TRBV11-2 with TRBJ1-5; the D is unclear. The CDR3 covers 12 residues. V lost 10 bases, J lost 4 bases, and 11 bases lay in between. CDR1 is SGHAT and CDR2 is FQNNGV in the germline V gene. The CDR3 DNA sequence: TGTGCCACCGCGCGGGGTAATCAGCCCCAGCATTTT. Its translation is CATARGNQPQHF.

V usage is TRBV11-2 and J usage is TRBJ2-5; D perhaps matches TRBD1 (6 bases). Trimming cost V 5 bases and J 9 bases, with 13 bases left between them. This CDR3 spans 12 amino acids. Germline values: CDR1 SGHAT, CDR2 FQNNGV. The CDR3 coding sequence is TGTGCCAGCAGCACCCAACAGGGCGCCCAGTACTTC. Translating it yields CASSTQQGAQYF.